A single sample gave rise to the 18 T cell receptor beta chains below, sequenced in a study of T cell repertoires in cytomegalovirus infection. TCRdb re-called the reads with MiXCR, one entry per CDR3 protein. Seen here are about 680,000 distinct CDR3 sequences, roughly a quarter observed once, and the top ten hold around 7.6%. The sequencing sample was made of CD8+ T cells from PBMCs. Every receptor here comes from a human donor in good health (CMV status not recorded). Some clones in this sample may be carry-over from other donors' samples.

This clonotype was seen ten or more times. J is TRBJ2-1 and V is TRBV7-8; D gene unclear. Germline loops: CDR1 SGHVS, CDR2 FQNEAQ. The CDR3 is 16 residues long. V dropped 5 bases and J dropped 9 bases, with 23 bases sitting between them. As DNA, the CDR3 is TGTGCCAGCAGCCCTACAGCCGATTCTCCCCCCATTGAGCAGTTCTTC. It specifies CASSPTADSPPIEQFF.

Many counts were recorded for this clonotype. V and J are TRBV28 and TRBJ2-5; D is perhaps TRBD1 or TRBD2 (5 bases each). CDR3 length: 16 amino acids. Germline V gives CDR1 MDHEN, CDR2 SYDVKM. Trimming shortened V by 5 bases and J by 4 bases, and 20 bases separated the two germline ends. DNA for the CDR3: TGTGCCAGCAGTACGCAAGGACTCCCGAGGGGAGAGACCCAGTACTTC. It yields the protein CASSTQGLPRGETQYF.

Notes on this clonotype: A much more abundant neighbour one base away suggests this may be a read error. V usage is TRBV28 and J usage is TRBJ1-5; D not resolved. CDR3 length: 12 amino acids. The germline gives CDR1 MDHEN, CDR2 SYDVKM. Trimming took 5 bases from V and 6 from J, leaving 8 bases between them. The CDR3 is CASSPSFQPQHF. The CDR3 nucleotides are TGTGCCAGCAGTCCCTCGTTTCAGCCCCAGCATTTT.

The genes are TRBV6-2 or TRBV6-3 and TRBJ2-1, with 11 nucleotides matching TRBD2. CDR3 length: 16 amino acids. Trimming cost V 6 bases and J 7 bases; bases outside gene matches: 11. Germline-derived CDR1 and CDR2 are MNHEY and SVGEGT. This chain's CDR3 is CASSPTRLAGSNEQFF. The CDR3 DNA is TGTGCCAGCAGCCCAACCAGACTAGCGGGGAGTAATGAGCAGTTCTTC.

There are many counts of this clonotype. The chain carries TRBV23-1 and TRBJ2-4; D might be TRBD1 (5 bases). TRBV23-1 belongs to the ORF category, with a function that is uncertain. The V gene lost 7 bases and the J gene lost 11 bases, with 12 bases spanning the gap. The CDR3 is 11 residues long. CDR3 coding DNA: TGCGCCAGCAACCAACAGGTCGTTCAGTACTTC. Amino acid sequence: CASNQQVVQYF.

In DNA form, the CDR3 reads TGTGCCAGCAGTGAAGCGGTCAGGGTCTACAATGAGCAGTTCTTC. This sequence encodes CASSEAVRVYNEQFF. The chain recombines TRBV2 with TRBJ2-1; possible D gene TRBD1, 5 bases. The CDR3 length is 15 residues. Germline values: CDR1 SNHLY, CDR2 FYNNEI. V dropped 0 bases and J dropped 3 bases, with 9 bases sitting between them. Looking up the rest from reference TRBV2 and TRBJ2-1 gives the full variable domain: EPEVTQTPSHQVTQMGQEVILRCVPISNHLYFYWYRQILGQKVEFLVSFYNNEISEKSEIFDDQFSVERPDGSNFTLKIRSTKLEDSAMYFCASSEAVRVYNEQFFGPGTRLTVL.

This clonotype was seen many times. The J gene is TRBJ2-2, the V gene TRBV6-6, with D perhaps TRBD2 (6 bases). Germline CDR1 is MNHNY and CDR2 is SVGAGI (reference sequence). This CDR3 is built from 16 residues. V was trimmed by 1 base and J by 4 bases, leaving 13 bases between them. CDR3 in DNA: TGTGCCAGCAGTTACTATGCGGGGTCGGTCACCGGGGAGCTGTTTTTT. The encoded protein is CASSYYAGSVTGELFF.

This clonotype was seen more than once but under ten times. This chain links TRBV2 with TRBJ2-7; possible D gene TRBD1, 6 bases. The CDR3 has 14 residues. CDR1 is SNHLY, CDR2 FYNNEI, per germline. V shed 7 bases and J shed 4 bases, with 17 bases lying between them. The CDR3 DNA sequence: TGTGCCAGCACTCAAGGGGACACTTTTTACGAGCAGTACTTC. This translates into CASTQGDTFYEQYF.

The chain is built from TRBV20-1 and TRBJ2-5; D not certain. Trimming pared 1 base from V and 1 base from J, leaving 10 bases between. Germline V CDR1 and CDR2: DFQATT, SNEGSKA (reference sequence). The CDR3 runs 14 residues. The DNA of the CDR3 is TGCAGTGCTAGAGGCACGTGGGCCCAAGAGACCCAGTACTTC. Residues: CSARGTWAQETQYF.

The chain links TRBV6-5 to TRBJ2-1, with 9 bases identical to TRBD2. The CDR3 has 13 residues. The V segment lost 5 bases and the J segment 9 bases; nucleotides outside the gene matches: 5. Germline assignment: CDR1 MNHEY and CDR2 SVGAGI. The CDR3 region is CASSHISGGEQFF. Written as DNA, the CDR3 is TGTGCCAGCAGTCATATTAGCGGGGGTGAGCAGTTCTTC.

The sample holds many counts of this clonotype. V is TRBV7-6 and J is TRBJ1-4; D gene ambiguous. CDR1 and CDR2 (germline): SGHVS, FNYEAQ. CDR3 length: 17 residues. V lost 2 bases, J lost 0 bases, and 13 bases lay in between. The CDR3 sequence: CASSLTPPYATNEKLFF. DNA for the CDR3: TGTGCCAGCAGCTTAACCCCACCCTACGCAACTAATGAAAAACTGTTTTTT.

This CDR3 reads CASSPDRAAGELFF. In DNA form, the CDR3 reads TGTGCCAGCAGCCCGGACAGGGCGGCCGGGGAGCTGTTTTTT. The V and J genes are TRBV28 and TRBJ2-2; 8 bases agree with TRBD1. CDR1 is MDHEN, CDR2 SYDVKM, per germline. Trimming took 6 bases from V and 6 from J; bases not matched to a gene: 6. The CDR3 runs 14 residues.

This clonotype occurred many times. The chain uses TRBV7-9 and TRBJ1-1, with D maybe TRBD1 (6 bases). The germline V gene has CDR1 SEHNR and CDR2 FQNEAQ (reference sequence). There are 16 residues in the CDR3. The V end lost 3 bases, the J end lost 1 base, and 15 bases lay between the germline ends. The CDR3 loop is CASSFAEDRKNTEAFF. CDR3 bases: TGTGCCAGCAGCTTCGCAGAGGACAGAAAGAACACTGAAGCTTTCTTT.

This clonotype was counted between two and nine times. V and J are TRBV19 and TRBJ1-1; no firm D call. V dropped 7 bases and J dropped 6 bases, with 15 bases sitting between them. The CDR3 extends over 13 amino acids. Germline CDR1 is LNHDA and CDR2 is SQIVND (reference sequence). The CDR3 sequence is CASISTRRSEAFF. For the CDR3, the DNA is TGTGCCAGTATCTCAACAAGGAGATCTGAAGCTTTCTTT.

V gene TRBV7-3 combines with J gene TRBJ2-1; either TRBD1 or TRBD2 may fit D (5 bases each). V was clipped by 5 bases and J by 6 bases, with 17 bases between them. CDR3 length equals 15 residues. In germline, CDR1 is SGHTA, CDR2 FQGTGA. The CDR3, as DNA: TGTGCCAGCAGCCCGGGGACCACTCGGGCCAATGAGCAGTTCTTC. Residues: CASSPGTTRANEQFF.

The chain couples TRBV7-9 to TRBJ2-7; D is possibly TRBD1 or TRBD2 (5 bases each). Germline values: CDR1 SEHNR, CDR2 FQNEAQ (reference sequence). This CDR3 has 13 residues. V was shortened by 3 bases and J by 5 bases, with 11 bases between the two germline ends. CDR3 sequence reads: CASSFEGMNEQYV. CDR3 in DNA: TGTGCCAGCAGCTTTGAGGGGATGAACGAGCAGTACGTC.

This clonotype was observed at least ten times. This chain links TRBV7-9 with TRBJ1-4, with D unresolved. Germline V gene data show CDR1 as SEHNR and CDR2 as FQNEAQ (reference sequence). CDR3 length: 16 amino acids. V lost 8 bases, J lost 0 bases, and 16 bases lay in between. CDR3 amino acids: CASRRTEPPTNEKLFF. Written as DNA, the CDR3 is TGTGCCAGCCGACGGACCGAGCCGCCAACTAATGAAAAACTGTTTTTT.

This clonotype has only a few counts. The chain uses TRBV5-5 and TRBJ1-5; perhaps TRBD1 as D (6 bases). The CDR3 runs to 19 residues. Trimming left V 1 base short and J 0 bases short, with 20 bases between. From germline, CDR1 is SGHKS and CDR2 YYEKEE (reference sequence). The CDR3 region has the DNA TGTGCCAGCAGCTTGATGGATGACAGGAGCCCGTATAGCAATCAGCCCCAGCATTTT. It yields the protein CASSLMDDRSPYSNQPQHF.